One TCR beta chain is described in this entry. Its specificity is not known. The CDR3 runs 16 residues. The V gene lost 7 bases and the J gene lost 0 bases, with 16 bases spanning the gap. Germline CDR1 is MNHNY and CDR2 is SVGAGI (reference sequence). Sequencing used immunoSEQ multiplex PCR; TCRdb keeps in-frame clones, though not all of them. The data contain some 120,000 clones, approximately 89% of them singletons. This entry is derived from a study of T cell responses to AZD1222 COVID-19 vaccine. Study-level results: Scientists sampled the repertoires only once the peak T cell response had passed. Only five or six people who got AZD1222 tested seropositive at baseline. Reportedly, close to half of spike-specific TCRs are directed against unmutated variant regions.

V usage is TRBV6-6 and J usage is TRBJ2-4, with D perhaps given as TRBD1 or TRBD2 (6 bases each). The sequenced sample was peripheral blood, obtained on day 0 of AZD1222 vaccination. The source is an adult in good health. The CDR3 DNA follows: TGTGCCAGCACCGAGGGGGGAGCACTAGCCAAAAACATTCAGTACTTC. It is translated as CASTEGGALAKNIQYF.